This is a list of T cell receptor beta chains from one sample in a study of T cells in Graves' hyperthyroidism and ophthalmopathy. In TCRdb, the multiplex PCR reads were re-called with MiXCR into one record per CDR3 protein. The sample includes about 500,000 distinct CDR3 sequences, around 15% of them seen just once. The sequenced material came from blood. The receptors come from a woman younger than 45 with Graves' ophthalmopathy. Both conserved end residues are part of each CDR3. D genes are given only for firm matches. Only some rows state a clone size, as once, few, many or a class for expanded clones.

CDR3 protein: CASSRDFGSSYNEQFF; CDR3 DNA: TGTGCCAGCAGCCGTGATTTTGGGAGCTCCTACAATGAGCAGTTCTTC; J gene: TRBJ2-1; D gene: -; clone size: many; V gene: TRBV2
CDR3 protein: CASSSVDRESDNEQFF; CDR3 DNA: TGTGCCAGCAGCTCGGTAGACAGGGAATCGGATAATGAGCAGTTCTTC; J gene: TRBJ2-1; D gene: TRBD1; clone size: -; V gene: TRBV5-6
CDR3 protein: CASIDGTRDTQYF; CDR3 DNA: TGTGCCAGCATCGACGGGACTAGAGATACGCAGTATTTT; J gene: TRBJ2-3; D gene: TRBD2; clone size: many; V gene: TRBV28
CDR3 protein: CAWLVVGDEQYF; CDR3 DNA: TGTGCCTGGCTCGTTGTCGGAGACGAGCAGTACTTC; J gene: TRBJ2-7; D gene: -; clone size: -; V gene: TRBV30
CDR3 protein: CSARDQTSGGPIQQYF; CDR3 DNA: TGCAGTGCTAGAGACCAGACTAGCGGGGGGCCTATACAGCAGTACTTC; J gene: TRBJ2-7; D gene: TRBD2; clone size: many; V gene: TRBV20-1
CDR3 protein: CATSRDRDRPYEQYF; CDR3 DNA: TGTGCCACCAGCAGAGACCGGGACAGGCCATACGAGCAGTACTTC; J gene: TRBJ2-7; D gene: TRBD1; clone size: -; V gene: TRBV15
CDR3 protein: CASSYTTLTDTQYF; CDR3 DNA: TGTGCCAGCAGTTACACTACTCTCACAGATACGCAGTATTTT; J gene: TRBJ2-3; D gene: -; clone size: few; V gene: TRBV27
CDR3 protein: CASRSQSGNTIYF; CDR3 DNA: TGTGCCAGCAGGTCACAGTCTGGAAACACCATATATTTT; J gene: TRBJ1-3; D gene: -; clone size: many; V gene: TRBV6-1
CDR3 protein: CASSSLQGAPDTEVFF; CDR3 DNA: TGCGCCAGCAGCTCGTTACAGGGGGCGCCGGACACTGAAGTTTTCTTT; J gene: TRBJ1-1; D gene: TRBD1; clone size: -; V gene: TRBV5-1
CDR3 protein: CASRYWTANEQFF; CDR3 DNA: TGTGCCAGCAGATACTGGACAGCCAATGAGCAGTTCTTC; J gene: TRBJ2-1; D gene: -; clone size: few; V gene: TRBV6-2/TRBV6-3
CDR3 protein: CASSLGGRSDEKLFF; CDR3 DNA: TGTGCCAGCAGCTTAGGGGGGAGGTCGGATGAAAAACTGTTTTTT; J gene: TRBJ1-4; D gene: -; clone size: -; V gene: TRBV7-9
CDR3 protein: CASSPLAAVTDTQYF; CDR3 DNA: TGTGCCAGCTCACCCCTAGCGGCAGTCACAGATACGCAGTATTTT; J gene: TRBJ2-3; D gene: TRBD2; clone size: many; V gene: TRBV18
CDR3 protein: CASSLGLATDTQYF; CDR3 DNA: TGTGCCAGCAGCTTGGGACTAGCAACAGATACGCAGTATTTT; J gene: TRBJ2-3; D gene: TRBD2; clone size: many; V gene: TRBV5-8
CDR3 protein: CATQRESPGGDEQFF; CDR3 DNA: TGTGCCACCCAGCGGGAGAGTCCCGGTGGGGATGAGCAGTTCTTC; J gene: TRBJ2-1; D gene: TRBD2; clone size: many; V gene: TRBV6-1
CDR3 protein: CASSLEREWETQYF; CDR3 DNA: TGTGCCAGCAGCTTGGAGCGGGAGTGGGAGACCCAGTACTTC; J gene: TRBJ2-5; D gene: TRBD2; clone size: -; V gene: TRBV5-1
CDR3 protein: CAISEAGRNQPQHF; CDR3 DNA: TGTGCCATCAGTGAGGCAGGGCGGAATCAGCCCCAGCATTTT; J gene: TRBJ1-5; D gene: -; clone size: few; V gene: TRBV10-3
CDR3 protein: CATNPRGTENTEAFF; CDR3 DNA: TGTGCCACCAACCCTCGGGGGACAGAGAACACTGAAGCTTTCTTT; J gene: TRBJ1-1; D gene: TRBD1; clone size: -; V gene: TRBV15
CDR3 protein: CASSLQGGRGYTF; CDR3 DNA: TGTGCCAGCAGTTTACAGGGTGGTCGAGGCTACACCTTC; J gene: TRBJ1-2; D gene: -; clone size: -; V gene: TRBV28
CDR3 protein: CASRELAKNIQYF; CDR3 DNA: TGTGCCTCTCGGGAACTAGCCAAAAACATTCAGTACTTC; J gene: TRBJ2-4; D gene: -; clone size: many; V gene: TRBV7-2
CDR3 protein: CASSLMGLNTEAFF; CDR3 DNA: TGTGCCAGCAGTTTAATGGGCTTGAACACTGAAGCTTTCTTT; J gene: TRBJ1-1; D gene: -; clone size: -; V gene: TRBV27
CDR3 protein: CASSLAGALKIGMNEQFF; CDR3 DNA: TGTGCCAGTAGTCTAGCGGGAGCTCTCAAAATCGGCATGAATGAGCAGTTCTTC; J gene: TRBJ2-1; D gene: TRBD2; clone size: -; V gene: TRBV19
CDR3 protein: CASSFTEGAGEEKLFF; CDR3 DNA: TGTGCCAGCAGCTTTACTGAGGGGGCGGGAGAGGAAAAACTGTTTTTT; J gene: TRBJ1-4; D gene: TRBD1; clone size: many; V gene: TRBV7-2
CDR3 protein: CASSEAGNYGYTF; CDR3 DNA: TGTGCCAGCAGTGAGGCTGGGAACTATGGCTACACCTTC; J gene: TRBJ1-2; D gene: -; clone size: many; V gene: TRBV2
CDR3 protein: CASSPRGTTYEQYF; CDR3 DNA: TGTGCCAGCTCACCCAGGGGGACCACCTACGAGCAGTACTTC; J gene: TRBJ2-7; D gene: TRBD1; clone size: many; V gene: TRBV18
CDR3 protein: CAISEGTGFREQYF; CDR3 DNA: TGTGCCATCAGCGAAGGGACAGGGTTTAGGGAGCAGTACTTC; J gene: TRBJ2-7; D gene: TRBD1; clone size: many; V gene: TRBV10-3
CDR3 protein: CASTILGEQFF; CDR3 DNA: TGTGCCAGCACTATACTGGGTGAGCAGTTCTTC; J gene: TRBJ2-1; D gene: -; clone size: many; V gene: TRBV7-2
CDR3 protein: CASSPGYGQYNEQFF; CDR3 DNA: TGTGCCAGCTCACCGGGGTATGGACAGTACAATGAGCAGTTCTTC; J gene: TRBJ2-1; D gene: -; clone size: many; V gene: TRBV18
CDR3 protein: CASTRHSNTGELFF; CDR3 DNA: TGTGCCAGCACAAGACATTCGAACACCGGGGAGCTGTTTTTT; J gene: TRBJ2-2; D gene: -; clone size: many; V gene: TRBV6-2/TRBV6-3
CDR3 protein: CASSEADILFF; CDR3 DNA: TGTGCCAGCAGTGAAGCCGATATACTGTTTTTT; J gene: TRBJ1-4; D gene: -; clone size: many; V gene: TRBV2
CDR3 protein: CATTPGTATGFYGYTF; CDR3 DNA: TGTGCCACCACCCCCGGAACTGCGACCGGTTTCTATGGCTACACCTTC; J gene: TRBJ1-2; D gene: -; clone size: few; V gene: TRBV28
CDR3 protein: CASSMDANYGYTF; CDR3 DNA: TGTGCCAGTAGTATGGACGCTAACTATGGCTACACCTTC; J gene: TRBJ1-2; D gene: -; clone size: few; V gene: TRBV19
CDR3 protein: CASSRIQTDSRTYEQYF; CDR3 DNA: TGTGCCAGCAGCCGTATACAGACGGACTCGAGGACCTACGAGCAGTACTTC; J gene: TRBJ2-7; D gene: -; clone size: -; V gene: TRBV4-2
CDR3 protein: CASSSGAGTGELFF; CDR3 DNA: TGTGCCAGCAGTTCCGGGGCGGGGACCGGGGAGCTGTTTTTT; J gene: TRBJ2-2; D gene: -; clone size: few; V gene: TRBV2
CDR3 protein: CASSLSMSQGGRRQYF; CDR3 DNA: TGTGCCAGCAGTTTAAGTATGTCTCAGGGGGGGAGAAGGCAGTACTTC; J gene: TRBJ2-7; D gene: -; clone size: many; V gene: TRBV27
CDR3 protein: CASSDRLVHNEQFF; CDR3 DNA: TGTGCCAGCAGCGACCGACTAGTACACAATGAGCAGTTCTTC; J gene: TRBJ2-1; D gene: -; clone size: few; V gene: TRBV9
CDR3 protein: CASSFVVTSGYNEQFF; CDR3 DNA: TGTGCCAGCAGCTTTGTAGTGACTAGCGGGTACAATGAGCAGTTCTTC; J gene: TRBJ2-1; D gene: TRBD2; clone size: -; V gene: TRBV5-1
CDR3 protein: CASSDGASTDTQYF; CDR3 DNA: TGTGCCAGCAGTGACGGCGCAAGCACAGATACGCAGTATTTT; J gene: TRBJ2-3; D gene: -; clone size: -; V gene: TRBV6-4
CDR3 protein: CASSPQTGYGYTF; CDR3 DNA: TGTGCCAGCAGCCCACAGACCGGTTATGGCTACACCTTC; J gene: TRBJ1-2; D gene: -; clone size: -; V gene: TRBV7-2